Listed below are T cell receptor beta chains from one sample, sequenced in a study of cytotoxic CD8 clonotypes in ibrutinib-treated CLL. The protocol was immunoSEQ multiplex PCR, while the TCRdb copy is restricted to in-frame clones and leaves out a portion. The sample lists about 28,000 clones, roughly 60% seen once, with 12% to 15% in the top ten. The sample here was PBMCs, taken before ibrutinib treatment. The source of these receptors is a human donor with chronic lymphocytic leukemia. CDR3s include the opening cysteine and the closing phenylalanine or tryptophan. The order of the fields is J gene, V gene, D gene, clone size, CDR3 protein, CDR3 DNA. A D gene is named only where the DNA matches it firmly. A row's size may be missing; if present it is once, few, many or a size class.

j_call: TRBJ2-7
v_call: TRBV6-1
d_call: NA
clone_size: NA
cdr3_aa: CASSGRHPYEQYF
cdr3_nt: TGTGCCAGCAGTGGTCGGCACCCCTACGAGCAGTACTTC

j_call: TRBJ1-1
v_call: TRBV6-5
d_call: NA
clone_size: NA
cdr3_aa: CASSYRRRGEAFF
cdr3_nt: TGTGCCAGCAGTTATCGGAGGCGGGGGGAAGCTTTCTTT

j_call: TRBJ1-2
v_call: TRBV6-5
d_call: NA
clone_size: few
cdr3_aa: CASSYSQGGYGYTF
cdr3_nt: TGTGCCAGCAGTTACTCGCAGGGCGGCTATGGCTACACCTTC

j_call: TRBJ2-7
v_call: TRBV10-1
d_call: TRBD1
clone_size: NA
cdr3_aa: CASSLGPGQGTYEQYF
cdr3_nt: TGCGCCAGCAGTTTGGGTCCGGGACAGGGGACTTACGAGCAGTACTTC

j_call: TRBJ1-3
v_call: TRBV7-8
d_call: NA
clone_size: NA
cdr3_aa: CASSPDVRNTIYF
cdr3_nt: TGTGCCAGCAGCCCGGACGTGCGAAACACCATATATTTT

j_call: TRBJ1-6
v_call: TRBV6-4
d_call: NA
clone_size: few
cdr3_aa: CASSTGLRSPLHF
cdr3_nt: TGTGCCAGCAGTACCGGGTTGCGGTCACCCCTCCACTTT

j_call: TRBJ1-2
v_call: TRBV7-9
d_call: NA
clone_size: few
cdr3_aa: CAYWEDGYTF
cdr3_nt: TGTGCCTACTGGGAGGATGGCTACACCTTC

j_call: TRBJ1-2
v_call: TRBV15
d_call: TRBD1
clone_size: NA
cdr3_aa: CATSADRGNYGYTF
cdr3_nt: TGTGCCACCAGCGCGGACAGGGGAAACTATGGCTACACCTTC

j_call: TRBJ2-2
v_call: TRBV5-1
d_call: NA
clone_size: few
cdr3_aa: CASSLRVQGELFF
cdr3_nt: TGCGCCAGCAGCCTGCGCGTGCAGGGGGAGCTGTTTTTT

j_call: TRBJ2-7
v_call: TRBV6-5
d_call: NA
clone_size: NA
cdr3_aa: CASSYSSRVYEQYF
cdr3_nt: TGTGCCAGCAGTTACTCGAGCAGGGTCTACGAGCAGTACTTC

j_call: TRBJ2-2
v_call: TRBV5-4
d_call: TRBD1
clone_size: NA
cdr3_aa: CASSLGGTVGAGELFF
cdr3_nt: TGTGCCAGCAGCTTGGGAGGGACAGTGGGTGCCGGGGAGCTGTTTTTT

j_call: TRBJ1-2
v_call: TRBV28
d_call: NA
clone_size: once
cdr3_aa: CASSLLSQDYGYTF
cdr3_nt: TGTGCCAGCAGTTTACTCTCACAGGACTATGGCTACACCTTC

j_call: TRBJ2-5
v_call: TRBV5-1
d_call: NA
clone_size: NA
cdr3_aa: CASSFGGGAETQYF
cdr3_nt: TGCGCCAGCAGCTTTGGGGGTGGGGCAGAGACCCAGTACTTC

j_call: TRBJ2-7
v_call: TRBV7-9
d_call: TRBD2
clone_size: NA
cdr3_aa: CASSPSGSKNEQYF
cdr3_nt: TGTGCCAGCAGCCCTAGCGGGAGTAAGAACGAGCAGTACTTC

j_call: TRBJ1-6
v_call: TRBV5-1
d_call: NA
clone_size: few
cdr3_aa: CASSLYDRTNSPLHF
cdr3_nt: TGCGCCAGCAGCTTGTATGACAGGACTAATTCACCCCTCCACTTT

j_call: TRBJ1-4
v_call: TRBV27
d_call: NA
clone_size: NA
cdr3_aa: CASSLGGPRDEKLFF
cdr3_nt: TGTGCCAGCAGTTTAGGGGGGCCCAGGGATGAAAAACTGTTTTTT

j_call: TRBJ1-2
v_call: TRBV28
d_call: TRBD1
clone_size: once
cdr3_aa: CASSPGTGGTYGYTF
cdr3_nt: TGTGCCAGCAGCCCAGGGACAGGGGGGACCTATGGCTACACCTTC

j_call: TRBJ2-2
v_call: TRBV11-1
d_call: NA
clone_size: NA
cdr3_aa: CASSLPQFTGELFF
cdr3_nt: TGTGCCAGCAGCTTACCCCAGTTCACCGGGGAGCTGTTTTTT

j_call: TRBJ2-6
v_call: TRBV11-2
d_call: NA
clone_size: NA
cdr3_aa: CASSLTVSGANVLTF
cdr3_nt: TGTGCCAGCAGCCTAACAGTTTCTGGGGCCAACGTCCTGACTTTC

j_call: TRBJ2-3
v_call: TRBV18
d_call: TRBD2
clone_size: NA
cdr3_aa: CASSPPGGGATDTQYF
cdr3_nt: TGTGCCAGCTCACCACCTGGCGGGGGGGCGACAGATACGCAGTATTTT

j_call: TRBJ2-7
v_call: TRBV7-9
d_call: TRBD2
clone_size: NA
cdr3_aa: CASSTTSGGRYEQYF
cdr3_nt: TGTGCCAGCAGCACCACTAGCGGGGGGCGCTACGAGCAGTACTTC

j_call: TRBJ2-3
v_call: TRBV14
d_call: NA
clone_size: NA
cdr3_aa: CASSYTDTQYF
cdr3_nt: TGTGCCAGCAGCTACACAGATACGCAGTATTTT

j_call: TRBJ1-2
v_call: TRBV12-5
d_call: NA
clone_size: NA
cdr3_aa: CASGLSSLRVDYGYTF
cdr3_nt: TGTGCTAGTGGTTTGTCATCACTCAGGGTCGACTATGGCTACACCTTC

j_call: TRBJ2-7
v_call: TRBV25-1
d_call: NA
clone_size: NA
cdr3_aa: CASSALPHSHEQYF
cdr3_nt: TGTGCCAGCAGTGCCCTCCCTCACTCCCACGAGCAGTACTTC

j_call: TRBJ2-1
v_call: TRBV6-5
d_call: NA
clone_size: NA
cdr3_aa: CASSYSNGAQAQFF
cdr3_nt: TGTGCCAGCAGTTACTCGAATGGGGCGCAGGCGCAGTTCTTC

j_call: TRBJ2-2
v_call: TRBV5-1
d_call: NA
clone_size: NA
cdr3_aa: CASGAEVRTGELFF
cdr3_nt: TGCGCCAGCGGGGCGGAGGTTCGGACCGGGGAGCTGTTTTTT

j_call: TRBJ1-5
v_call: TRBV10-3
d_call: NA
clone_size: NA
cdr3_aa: CAISPDRSNQPQHF
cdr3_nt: TGTGCCATCAGTCCGGACCGATCCAATCAGCCCCAGCATTTT

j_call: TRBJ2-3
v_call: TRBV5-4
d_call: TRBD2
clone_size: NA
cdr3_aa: CASSTGPSGGAADTQYF
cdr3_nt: TGTGCCAGCAGCACCGGACCTAGCGGGGGGGCGGCAGATACGCAGTATTTT

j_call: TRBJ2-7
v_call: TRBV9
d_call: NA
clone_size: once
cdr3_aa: CASSVVYEQYF
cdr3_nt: TGTGCCAGCAGCGTAGTCTACGAGCAGTACTTC

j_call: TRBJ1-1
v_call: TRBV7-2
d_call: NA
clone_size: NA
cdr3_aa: CASSYDRNTEAFF
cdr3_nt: TGTGCCAGCAGCTACGACAGGAACACTGAAGCTTTCTTT

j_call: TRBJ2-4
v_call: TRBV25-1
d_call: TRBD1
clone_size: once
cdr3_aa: CASSAGQGAKNIQYF
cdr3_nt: TGTGCCAGCAGCGCCGGACAGGGGGCCAAAAACATTCAGTACTTC

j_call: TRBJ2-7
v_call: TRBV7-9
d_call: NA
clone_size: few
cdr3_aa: CASSLVGVGSYEQYF
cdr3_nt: TGTGCCAGCAGCTTAGTGGGGGTAGGTTCCTACGAGCAGTACTTC

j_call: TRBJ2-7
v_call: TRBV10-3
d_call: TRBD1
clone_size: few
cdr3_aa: CAIRNTGGDEQYF
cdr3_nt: TGTGCCATCAGGAACACAGGGGGCGACGAGCAGTACTTC

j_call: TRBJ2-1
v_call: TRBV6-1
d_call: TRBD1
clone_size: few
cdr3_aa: CASSEVSGGYNEQFF
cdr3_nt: TGTGCCAGCAGTGAGGTGTCAGGGGGCTACAATGAGCAGTTCTTC

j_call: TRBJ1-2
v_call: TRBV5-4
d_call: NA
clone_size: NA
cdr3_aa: CASSFVGGMDYGYTF
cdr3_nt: TGTGCCAGCAGCTTCGTAGGGGGTATGGACTATGGCTACACCTTC

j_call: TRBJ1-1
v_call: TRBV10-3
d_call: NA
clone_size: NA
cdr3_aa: CAISESPRVTEAFF
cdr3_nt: TGTGCCATCAGTGAGTCCCCCAGGGTCACTGAAGCTTTCTTT

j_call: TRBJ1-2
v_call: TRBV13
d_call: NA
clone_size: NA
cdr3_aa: CASRATGTYGYTF
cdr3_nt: TGTGCCAGCAGAGCGACAGGTACCTATGGCTACACCTTC

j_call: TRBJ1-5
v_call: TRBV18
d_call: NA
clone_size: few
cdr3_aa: CASSPGRDQPQHF
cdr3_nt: TGTGCCAGCTCACCGGGGAGAGATCAGCCCCAGCATTTT

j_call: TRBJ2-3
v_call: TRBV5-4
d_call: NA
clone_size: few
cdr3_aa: CASRRLAGTDTQYF
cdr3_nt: TGTGCCAGCAGGAGACTCGCCGGCACAGATACGCAGTATTTT

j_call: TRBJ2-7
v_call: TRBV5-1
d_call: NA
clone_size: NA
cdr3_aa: CASSLHKYEQYF
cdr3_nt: TGCGCCAGCAGCTTACACAAATACGAGCAGTACTTC

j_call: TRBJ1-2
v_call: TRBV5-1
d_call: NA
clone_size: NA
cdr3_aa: CASRGDGGYTF
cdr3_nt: TGCGCCAGCAGGGGGGACGGTGGCTACACCTTC

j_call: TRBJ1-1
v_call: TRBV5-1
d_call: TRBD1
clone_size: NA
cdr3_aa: CASSLQGSGNTEAFF
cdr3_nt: TGCGCCAGCAGCTTACAGGGGTCGGGGAACACTGAAGCTTTCTTT

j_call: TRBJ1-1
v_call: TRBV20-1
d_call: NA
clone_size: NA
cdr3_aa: CSAEGTEAFF
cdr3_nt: TGCAGTGCTGAGGGCACTGAAGCTTTCTTT

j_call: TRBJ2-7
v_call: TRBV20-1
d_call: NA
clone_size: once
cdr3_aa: CSARGEGDTRF
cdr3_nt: TGCAGTGCTAGAGGTGAAGGGGACACCAGGTTC

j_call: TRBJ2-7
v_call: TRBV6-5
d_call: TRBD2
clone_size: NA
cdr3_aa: CATARGGFSYEQYF
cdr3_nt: TGTGCCACCGCCCGGGGGGGATTCTCCTACGAGCAGTACTTC